This TCR beta chain came from a study of blood T cell repertoires in COVID-19. Germline CDR1 is SQVTM and CDR2 is ANQGSEA. Trimming shortened V by 5 bases and J by 0 bases, and 7 bases separated the two germline ends. The CDR3 runs 12 residues. Only in-frame clones appear in the TCRdb table, and some are missing; sequencing was by immunoSEQ multiplex PCR. The sample yields some 180,000 clones, roughly 79% seen once. The genes are TRBV29-1 and TRBJ1-2; D perhaps matches TRBD1 (5 bases). The TCR was taken from a woman of 80 years or more with COVID-19, enrolled during active disease. The sequenced material came from peripheral blood. Here the CDR3 reads CSVKDTNYGYTF. CDR3 bases: TGCAGCGTTAAGGACACTAACTATGGCTACACCTTC.